The clone carrying this T cell receptor beta chain was observed many times. Library preparation (for TCRbeta) was performed with unique molecular identifiers. One entry per CDR3 protein, called by TCRdb with MiXCR from the PCR reads. The repertoire consists of 150,000 to 250,000 distinct CDR3 sequences, with just under 6.5% occurring once and the leading ten covering 4.5%. This specimen belongs to a study of T-cell reconstitution after alpha-beta-depleted transplantation in children. This material consisted of PBMCs, taken before TCRalphabeta/CD19-depleted stem cell transplant. The clonotype was recovered from a girl in the first two years of life with combined immunodeficiency, due to receive a stem cell transplant.

The CDR3 sequence: CASSDGQGWAETQYF. CDR3 in DNA: TGTGCCAGCAGCGATGGACAGGGGTGGGCAGAGACCCAGTACTTC. The rearrangement joins TRBV12-3 or TRBV12-4 to TRBJ2-5; 9 bases fit TRBD1. The CDR3 covers 15 residues. After removal of 6 bases from V and 4 bases from J, the junction contained 9 bases not matched to a gene.